The 5 T cell receptor beta chains listed next were all sequenced from one sample in a study of vaccination effects on CD4 cells after COVID-19. ViraFEST used viral peptide pools to expand antigen-specific CD4+ T cells before sequencing. Investigators separated out CD4+ T cells once approximately 11 days of culture had passed. Their SARS-CoV-2 infection, verified by PCR, occurred between March and December 2020. The antigens these receptors bind are not known. Clones were read by immunoSEQ multiplex PCR, and TCRdb kept only the in-frame ones, dropping some. The top ten hold 33% of the sample, which has 30,000 to 40,000 clones, roughly 73% seen once. Sample: CD4+ T cells from PBMCs cultured with a peptide pool, taken before COVID-19 vaccination. Receptor source: a human donor who had a prior SARS-CoV-2 infection.

The chain uses TRBV5-4 and TRBJ1-1; D possibly corresponds to TRBD1 (6 bases). This CDR3 has 14 amino acids. Germline V lookup: CDR1 SGHNT, CDR2 YYREEE (reference sequence). Trimming removed 1 base from V and 3 bases from J, with 10 bases in between. CDR3 sequence (DNA): TGTGCCAGCAGCTTGAGCAGGGGCTACACTGAAGCTTTCTTT. Encoded protein: CASSLSRGYTEAFF.

V usage is TRBV27 and J usage is TRBJ1-6; weak D call: TRBD1 (5 bases). CDR3 size: 15 residues. The V gene's germline CDR1 is MNHEY and CDR2 SMNVEV (reference sequence). Trimming took off 5 bases at V and 7 bases at J, with 15 bases between the two ends. Written as DNA, the CDR3 is TGTGCCAGCAGTCCCCGGGGGGTGGGGAATTCACCCCTCCACTTT. This gives the protein CASSPRGVGNSPLHF.

The V call is TRBV5-1, the J call TRBJ2-7, with D possibly TRBD2 on 6 matching bases. Germline V gene data show CDR1 as SGHRS and CDR2 as YFSETQ. Trimming took 4 bases from V and 6 from J, leaving 20 bases between them. The CDR3 covers 15 residues. DNA of the CDR3: TGCGCCAGCAGCGTACAGGCGGGACGCACTGCCGAGCAGTACTTC. As protein: CASSVQAGRTAEQYF.

This clone was observed a few times. The chain has TRBV4-1 and TRBJ2-2, with 10 bases lining up with TRBD2. V trimming: 7 bases; J trimming: 5 bases; junction bases outside the gene matches: 10. This CDR3 region has 16 residues. The germline gives CDR1 MGHRA, CDR2 YSYEKL. This chain's CDR3 is CASTQTGLAQTGELFF. The CDR3 DNA follows: TGCGCCAGCACGCAAACGGGACTAGCGCAGACCGGGGAGCTGTTTTTT.

The sample holds a few counts of this clone. This chain uses TRBV7-9 with TRBJ2-2, with D unresolved. This CDR3 spans 14 amino acids. Germline V CDR1 and CDR2: SEHNR, FQNEAQ (reference sequence). The germline V and J ends were trimmed by 2 bases and 6 bases, with 10 bases remaining between them. The CDR3 spells CASSLISPAGELFF. The DNA of the CDR3 is TGTGCCAGCAGCTTAATAAGCCCGGCCGGGGAGCTGTTTTTT.